This paragraph covers one T cell receptor (beta chain) sequence. Its antigen is still unknown. Per the germline V gene, CDR1 is SQVTM and CDR2 is ANQGSEA. This CDR3 has 15 amino acids. V shed 8 bases and J shed 6 bases, with 26 bases lying between them. Approximately 110 mL of blood, on average, came from one heparinised draw per donor. Sorting with CD45RO/CCR7/CD25/CD127/CD95/CD27 yielded naive, central memory, regulatory and stem-like memory CD4+ cells. Sequencing targeted expressed TCRB transcripts, as all isolated RNA had been reverse transcribed. TCRdb's table, derived via immunoSEQ multiplex PCR, lists solely in-frame clones and lacks some. The repertoire holds around 110,000 clones, with about 16% as singletons. These data originate in a study of beta chain features in type 1 diabetes. Study-level points and caveats: A greater similarity of naive, central memory and Treg TCRB repertoires was seen among patients than among healthy donors. In cDNA sequencing, cells with high TCR expression could be over-represented. Moderate yet significant TCRB CDR3 shortening was seen in Type 1 diabetes patients in all four CD4+ subsets.

The TCR sequence derives from a man aged 25 to 40 with type 1 diabetes. Sample: central memory CD4+ T cells from blood. The chain has TRBV29-1 and TRBJ2-7; either TRBD1 or TRBD2 may fit D (6 bases each). The CDR3 reads CSYSTGTRLGGEQYF. DNA for the CDR3: TGCAGCTACTCAACGGGGACCCGACTAGGGGGCGAGCAGTACTTC.